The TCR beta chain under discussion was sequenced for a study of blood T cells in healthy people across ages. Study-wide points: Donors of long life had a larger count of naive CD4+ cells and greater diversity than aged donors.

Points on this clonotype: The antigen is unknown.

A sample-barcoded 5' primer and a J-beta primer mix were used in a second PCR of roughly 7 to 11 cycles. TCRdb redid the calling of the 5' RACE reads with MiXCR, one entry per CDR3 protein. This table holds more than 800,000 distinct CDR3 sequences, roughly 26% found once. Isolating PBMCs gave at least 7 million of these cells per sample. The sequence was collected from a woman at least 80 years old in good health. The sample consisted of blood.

The CDR3 bases are TGTGCCAGCAGCTCCGGACTAGCGGGACACACCGGGGAGCTGTTTTTT. As protein: CASSSGLAGHTGELFF. The chain uses TRBV7-2 and TRBJ2-2; 12 bases match TRBD2. Trimming at V came to 4 bases and at J to 3 bases, leaving 3 bases not matched to a gene. Germline assignment: CDR1 SGHTA and CDR2 FQGNSA. The CDR3 runs 16 residues.